The T cell receptor beta chain described here comes from a study of CD8+ T cells in alopecia areata. Extracted RNA was reverse transcribed, and the resulting cDNA served as sequencing template. Here immunoSEQ multiplex PCR was the method, and the copy in TCRdb shows in-frame clones only, minus some. The data hold some 80,000 clones, with approximately 66% observed a single time. As for treatment: oral pan-JAK inhibitor, 5-10 mg twice daily. As to this clone: Its specificity is unknown.

The V gene end was trimmed by 0 bases and the J gene end by 1 base; junction bases not matched to a gene: 5. Looked up from germline, CDR1 is SGHDT and CDR2 is YYEEEE. The CDR3 is made up of 16 amino acids. The study's findings and limits: Expanded CD8+ clones among the top 100, as well as scalp clonality, were significantly decreased by tofacitinib.

The V and J genes are TRBV5-6 and TRBJ2-7, with TRBD2 matching over 9 bases. This specimen consisted of CD8+ T cells sorted from blood, obtained at week 24, from a patient treated with tofacitinib. The clonotype originates from a human donor with alopecia areata. CDR3 nucleotides: TGTGCCAGCAGCTTGGTCACTAGCGGGCGGTCCTACGAGCAGTACTTC. Translated, it gives CASSLVTSGRSYEQYF.